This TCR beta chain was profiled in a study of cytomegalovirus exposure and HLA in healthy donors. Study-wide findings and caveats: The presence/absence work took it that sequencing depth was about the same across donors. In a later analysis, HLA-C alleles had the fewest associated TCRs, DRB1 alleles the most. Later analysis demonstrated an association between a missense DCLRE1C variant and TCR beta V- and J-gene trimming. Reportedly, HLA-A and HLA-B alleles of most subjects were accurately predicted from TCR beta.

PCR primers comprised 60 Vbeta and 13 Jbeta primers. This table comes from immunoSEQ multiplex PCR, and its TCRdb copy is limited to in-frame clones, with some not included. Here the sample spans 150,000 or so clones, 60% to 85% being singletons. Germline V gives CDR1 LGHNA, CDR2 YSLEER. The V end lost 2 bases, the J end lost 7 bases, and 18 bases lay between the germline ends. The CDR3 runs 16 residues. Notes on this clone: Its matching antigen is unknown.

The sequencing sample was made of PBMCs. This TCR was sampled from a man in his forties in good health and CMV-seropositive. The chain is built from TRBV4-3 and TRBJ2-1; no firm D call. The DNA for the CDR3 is TGCGCCAGCAGCCAATCGCAGTCAGTCGCGGAGAATGAGCAGTTCTTC. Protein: CASSQSQSVAENEQFF.